This TCR beta chain was found in a study of cytomegalovirus exposure and HLA in healthy donors. Study-wide context: The roughly 100 million unique TCR beta sequences, from approximately 170 million T cells, were found by an earlier analysis. Of over 350 genotyped donors, about 81% grouped in the Caucasian-associated ancestry cluster. Study-level results: Common viral pathogens (according to a later analysis) appeared linked to several of the most significant clusters.

Donors counted as nominally healthy when sampled, yet unrecorded immune exposures were likely. This clone was picked up one time. The antigen remains undetermined. Trimming at V came to 5 bases and at J to 6 bases, leaving 1 base not matched to a gene. This CDR3 region has 11 residues. Germline values: CDR1 SGHVS, CDR2 FQNEAQ. PCR was performed using 60 Vbeta and 13 Jbeta primers. Sequenced by immunoSEQ multiplex PCR; TCRdb stores in-frame clones only, minus some. The sample has roughly 200,000 clones, about 80% seen once; the top ten hold more than 2%. The material sequenced was PBMCs. The TCR originated in a man aged 60 to 69 in good health and CMV-seronegative. The rearrangement uses TRBV7-8 and TRBJ2-7; 7 bases align to TRBD1. The CDR3 loop is CASSPGGEQYF. As DNA, the CDR3 is TGTGCCAGCAGCCCAGGGGGCGAGCAGTACTTC.